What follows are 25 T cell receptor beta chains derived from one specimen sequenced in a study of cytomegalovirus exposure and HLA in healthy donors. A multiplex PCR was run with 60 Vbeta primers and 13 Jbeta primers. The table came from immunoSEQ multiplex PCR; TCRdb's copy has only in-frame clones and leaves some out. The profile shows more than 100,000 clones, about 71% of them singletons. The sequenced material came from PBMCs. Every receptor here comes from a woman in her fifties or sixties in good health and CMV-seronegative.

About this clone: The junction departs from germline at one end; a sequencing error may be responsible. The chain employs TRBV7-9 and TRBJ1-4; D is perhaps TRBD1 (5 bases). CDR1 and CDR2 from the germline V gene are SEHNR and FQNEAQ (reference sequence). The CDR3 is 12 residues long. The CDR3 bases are TGTTCCAGCAGCTGGGGCGAGGAAAAACTGTTTTTT. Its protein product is CSSSWGEEKLFF. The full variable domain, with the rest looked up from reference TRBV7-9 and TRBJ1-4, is DTGVSQNPRHKITKRGQNVTFRCDPISEHNRLYWYRQTLGQGPEFLTYFQNEAQLEKSRLLSDRFSAERPKGSFSTLEIQRTEQGDSAMYLCSSSWGEEKLFFGSGTQLSVL.

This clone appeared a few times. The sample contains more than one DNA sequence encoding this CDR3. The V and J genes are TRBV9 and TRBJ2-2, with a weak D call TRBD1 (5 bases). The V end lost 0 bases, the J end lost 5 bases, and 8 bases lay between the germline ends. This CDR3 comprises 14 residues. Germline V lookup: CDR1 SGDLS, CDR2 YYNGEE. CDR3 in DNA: TGTGCCAGCAGCGTAGGCCAGGGAACCGGGGAGCTGTTTTTT. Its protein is CASSVGQGTGELFF.

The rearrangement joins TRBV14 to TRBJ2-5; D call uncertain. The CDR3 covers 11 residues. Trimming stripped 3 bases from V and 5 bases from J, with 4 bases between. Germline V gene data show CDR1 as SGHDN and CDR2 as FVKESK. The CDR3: CASSHGETQYF. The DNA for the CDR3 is TGTGCCAGCAGCCACGGGGAGACCCAGTACTTC.

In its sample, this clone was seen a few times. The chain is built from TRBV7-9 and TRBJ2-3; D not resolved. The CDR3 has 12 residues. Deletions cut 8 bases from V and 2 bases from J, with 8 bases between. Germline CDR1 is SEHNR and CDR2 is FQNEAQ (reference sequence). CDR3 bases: TGTGCCAGCGGCAAATCCACAGATACGCAGTATTTT. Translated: CASGKSTDTQYF. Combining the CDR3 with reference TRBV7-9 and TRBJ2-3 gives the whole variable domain DTGVSQNPRHKITKRGQNVTFRCDPISEHNRLYWYRQTLGQGPEFLTYFQNEAQLEKSRLLSDRFSAERPKGSFSTLEIQRTEQGDSAMYLCASGKSTDTQYFGPGTRLTVL.

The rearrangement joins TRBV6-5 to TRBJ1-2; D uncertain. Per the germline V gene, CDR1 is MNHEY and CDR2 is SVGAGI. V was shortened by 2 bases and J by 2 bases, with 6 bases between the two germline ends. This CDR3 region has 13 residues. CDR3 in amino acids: CASSYGQNYGYTF. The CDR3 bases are TGTGCCAGCAGTTACGGGCAGAACTATGGCTACACCTTC.

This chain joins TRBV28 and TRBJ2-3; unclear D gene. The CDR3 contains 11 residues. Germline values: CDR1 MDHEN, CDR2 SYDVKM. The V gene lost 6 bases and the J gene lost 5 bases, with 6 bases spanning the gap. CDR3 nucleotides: TGTGCCAGCAGGGTACTAGATACGCAGTATTTT. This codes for CASRVLDTQYF.

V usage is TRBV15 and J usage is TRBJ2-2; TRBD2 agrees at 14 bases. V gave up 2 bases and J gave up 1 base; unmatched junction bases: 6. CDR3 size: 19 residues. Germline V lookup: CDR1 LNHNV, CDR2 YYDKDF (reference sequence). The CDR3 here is CATSRPLGLAGGNTGELFF. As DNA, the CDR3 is TGTGCCACCAGCAGACCCCTTGGACTAGCGGGAGGGAACACCGGGGAGCTGTTTTTT.

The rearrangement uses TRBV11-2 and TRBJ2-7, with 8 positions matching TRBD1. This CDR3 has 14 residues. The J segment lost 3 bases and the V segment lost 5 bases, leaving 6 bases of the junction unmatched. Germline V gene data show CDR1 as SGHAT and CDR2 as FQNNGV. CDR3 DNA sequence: TGTGCCAGCAGCGCTTGGACAGGGTACTACGAGCAGTACTTC. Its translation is CASSAWTGYYEQYF.

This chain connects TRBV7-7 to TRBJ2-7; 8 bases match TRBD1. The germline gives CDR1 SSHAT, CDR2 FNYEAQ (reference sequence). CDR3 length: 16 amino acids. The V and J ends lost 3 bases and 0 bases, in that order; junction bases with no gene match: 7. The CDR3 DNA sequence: TGTGCCAGCAGCTTGGACAGGGAAGGTTTCTCCTACGAGCAGTACTTC. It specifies CASSLDREGFSYEQYF.

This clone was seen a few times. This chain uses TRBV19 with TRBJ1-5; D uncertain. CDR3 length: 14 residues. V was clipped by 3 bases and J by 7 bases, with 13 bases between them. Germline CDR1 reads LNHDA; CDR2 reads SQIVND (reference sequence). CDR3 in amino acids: CASSITRGEQPQHF. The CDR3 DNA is TGTGCCAGTAGTATTACAAGAGGTGAGCAGCCCCAGCATTTT.

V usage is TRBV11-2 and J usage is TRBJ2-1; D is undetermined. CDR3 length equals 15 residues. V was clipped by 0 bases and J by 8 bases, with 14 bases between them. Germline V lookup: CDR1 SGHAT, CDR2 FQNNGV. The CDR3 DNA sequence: TGTGCCAGCAGCTTAGATAGAAACGAGGTCGATGAGCAGTTCTTC. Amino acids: CASSLDRNEVDEQFF.

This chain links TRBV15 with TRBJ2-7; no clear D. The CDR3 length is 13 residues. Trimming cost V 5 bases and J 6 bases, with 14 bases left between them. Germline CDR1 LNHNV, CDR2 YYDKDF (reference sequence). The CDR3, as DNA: TGTGCCACCAGCGTAAAAACAGCAAGCGAGCAGTACTTC. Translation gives CATSVKTASEQYF.

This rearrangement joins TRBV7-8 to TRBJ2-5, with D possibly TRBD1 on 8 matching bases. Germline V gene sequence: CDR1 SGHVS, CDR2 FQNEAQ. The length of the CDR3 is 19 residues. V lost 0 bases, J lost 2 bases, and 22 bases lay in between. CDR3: CASSLAYLGGDRLQETQYF. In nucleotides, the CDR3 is TGTGCCAGCAGCTTAGCGTACCTAGGGGGGGACAGGCTACAAGAGACCCAGTACTTC.

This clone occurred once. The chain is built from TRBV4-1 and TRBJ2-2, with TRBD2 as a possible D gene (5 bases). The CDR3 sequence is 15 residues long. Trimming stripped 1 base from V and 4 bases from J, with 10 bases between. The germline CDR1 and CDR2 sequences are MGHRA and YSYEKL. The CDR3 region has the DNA TGCGCCAGCAGCCAAGGACTATCGACCACCGGGGAGCTGTTTTTT. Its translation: CASSQGLSTTGELFF.

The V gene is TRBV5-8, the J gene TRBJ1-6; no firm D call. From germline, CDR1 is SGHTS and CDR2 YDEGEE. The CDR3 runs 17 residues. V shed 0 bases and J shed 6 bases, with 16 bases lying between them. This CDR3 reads CASSLAFGREVNSPLHF. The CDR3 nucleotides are TGTGCCAGCAGCTTGGCCTTTGGGAGGGAGGTTAATTCACCCCTCCACTTT.

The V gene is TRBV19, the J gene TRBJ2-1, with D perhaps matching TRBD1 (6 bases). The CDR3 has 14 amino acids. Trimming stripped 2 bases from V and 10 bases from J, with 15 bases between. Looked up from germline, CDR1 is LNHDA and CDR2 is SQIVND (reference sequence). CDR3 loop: CASSISRTANEQFF. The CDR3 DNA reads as TGTGCCAGTAGTATATCTCGGACAGCCAACGAGCAGTTCTTC. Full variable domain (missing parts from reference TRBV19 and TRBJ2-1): DGGITQSPKYLFRKEGQNVTLSCEQNLNHDAMYWYRQDPGQGLRLIYYSQIVNDFQKGDIAEGYSVSREKKESFPLTVTSAQKNPTAFYLCASSISRTANEQFFGPGTRLTVL.

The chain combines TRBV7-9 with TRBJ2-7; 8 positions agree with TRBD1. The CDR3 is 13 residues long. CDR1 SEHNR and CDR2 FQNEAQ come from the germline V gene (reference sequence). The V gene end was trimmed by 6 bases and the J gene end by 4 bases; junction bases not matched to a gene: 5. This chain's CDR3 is CASRPGQGYEQYF. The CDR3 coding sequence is TGTGCCAGCAGACCCGGACAGGGTTACGAGCAGTACTTC.

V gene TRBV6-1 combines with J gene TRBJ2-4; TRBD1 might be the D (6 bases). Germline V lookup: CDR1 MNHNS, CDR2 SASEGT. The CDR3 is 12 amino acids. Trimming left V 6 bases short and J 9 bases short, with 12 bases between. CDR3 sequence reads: CASRQGWSIQYF. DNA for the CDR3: TGTGCCAGCAGACAGGGATGGAGCATTCAGTACTTC.

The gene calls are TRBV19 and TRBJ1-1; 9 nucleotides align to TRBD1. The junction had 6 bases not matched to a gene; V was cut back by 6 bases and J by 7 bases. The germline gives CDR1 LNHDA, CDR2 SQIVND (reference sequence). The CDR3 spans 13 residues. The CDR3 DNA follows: TGTGCCAGTAGGACCTCGGGACAGGGTGAAGCTTTCTTT. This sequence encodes CASRTSGQGEAFF.

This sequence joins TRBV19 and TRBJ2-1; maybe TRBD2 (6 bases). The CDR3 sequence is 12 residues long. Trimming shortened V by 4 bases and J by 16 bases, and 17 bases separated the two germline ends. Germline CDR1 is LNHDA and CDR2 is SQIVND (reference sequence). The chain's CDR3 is CASSNPLGTVFF. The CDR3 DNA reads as TGTGCCAGTAGTAACCCCCTCGGGACTGTTTTCTTC.

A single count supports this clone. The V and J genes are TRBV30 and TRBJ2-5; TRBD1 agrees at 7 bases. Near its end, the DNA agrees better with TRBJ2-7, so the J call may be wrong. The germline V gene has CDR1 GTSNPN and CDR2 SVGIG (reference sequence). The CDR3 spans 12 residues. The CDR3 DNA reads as TGTGCCTGGAGTGGACAGGGCGGCGAGCAGTACTTC. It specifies CAWSGQGGEQYF.

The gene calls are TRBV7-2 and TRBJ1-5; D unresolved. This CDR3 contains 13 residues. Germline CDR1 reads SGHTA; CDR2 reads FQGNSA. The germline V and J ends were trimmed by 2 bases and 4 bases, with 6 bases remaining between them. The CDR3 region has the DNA TGTGCCAGCAGCTTAAGCGCGAATCAGCCCCAGCATTTT. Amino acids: CASSLSANQPQHF.

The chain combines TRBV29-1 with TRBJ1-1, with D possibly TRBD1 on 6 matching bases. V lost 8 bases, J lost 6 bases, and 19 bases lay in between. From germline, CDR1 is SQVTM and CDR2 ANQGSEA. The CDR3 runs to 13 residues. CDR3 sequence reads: CSSEQGPTPEAFF. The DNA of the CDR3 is TGCAGCTCAGAACAGGGCCCCACCCCTGAAGCTTTCTTT.

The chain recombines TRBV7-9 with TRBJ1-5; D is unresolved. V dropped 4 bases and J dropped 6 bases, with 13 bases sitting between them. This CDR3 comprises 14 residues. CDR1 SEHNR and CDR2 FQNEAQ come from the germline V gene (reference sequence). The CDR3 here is CASSSTDSAQPQHF. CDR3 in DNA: TGTGCCAGCAGCTCTACGGACTCGGCTCAGCCCCAGCATTTT. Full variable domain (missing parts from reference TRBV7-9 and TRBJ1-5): DTGVSQNPRHKITKRGQNVTFRCDPISEHNRLYWYRQTLGQGPEFLTYFQNEAQLEKSRLLSDRFSAERPKGSFSTLEIQRTEQGDSAMYLCASSSTDSAQPQHFGDGTRLSIL.

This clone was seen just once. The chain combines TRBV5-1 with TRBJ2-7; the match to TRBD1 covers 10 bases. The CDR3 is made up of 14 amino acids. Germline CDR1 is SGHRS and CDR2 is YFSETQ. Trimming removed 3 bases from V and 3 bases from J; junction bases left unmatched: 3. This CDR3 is CASSSGTGVYEQYF. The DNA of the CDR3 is TGCGCCAGCAGCTCAGGGACAGGGGTCTACGAGCAGTACTTC.